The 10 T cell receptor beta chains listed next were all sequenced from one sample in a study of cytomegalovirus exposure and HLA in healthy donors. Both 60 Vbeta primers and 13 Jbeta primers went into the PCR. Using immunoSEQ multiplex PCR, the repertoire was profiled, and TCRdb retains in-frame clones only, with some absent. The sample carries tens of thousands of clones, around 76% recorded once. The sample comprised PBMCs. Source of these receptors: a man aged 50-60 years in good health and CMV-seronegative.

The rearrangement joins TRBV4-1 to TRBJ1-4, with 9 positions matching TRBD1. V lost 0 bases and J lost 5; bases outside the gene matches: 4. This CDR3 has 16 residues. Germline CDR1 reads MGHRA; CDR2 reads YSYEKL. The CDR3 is CASSQDLGTGNEKLFF. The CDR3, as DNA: TGCGCCAGCAGCCAAGATCTCGGGACAGGGAATGAAAAACTGTTTTTT.

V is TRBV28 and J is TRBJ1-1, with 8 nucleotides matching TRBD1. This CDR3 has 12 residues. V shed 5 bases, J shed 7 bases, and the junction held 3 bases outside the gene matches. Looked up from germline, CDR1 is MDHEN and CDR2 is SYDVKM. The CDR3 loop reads CASSKDRVEAFF. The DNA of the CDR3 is TGTGCCAGCAGTAAGGACAGGGTTGAAGCTTTCTTT.

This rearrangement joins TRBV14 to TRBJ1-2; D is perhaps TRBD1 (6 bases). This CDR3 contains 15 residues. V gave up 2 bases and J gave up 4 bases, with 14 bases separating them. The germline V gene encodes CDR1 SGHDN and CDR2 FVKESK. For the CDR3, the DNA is TGTGCCAGCAGCCAACAAAGGACAGCTATCTATGGCTACACCTTC. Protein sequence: CASSQQRTAIYGYTF. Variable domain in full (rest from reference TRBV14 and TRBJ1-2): EAGVTQFPSHSVIEKGQTVTLRCDPISGHDNLYWYRRVMGKEIKFLLHFVKESKQDESGMPNNRFLAERTGGTYSTLKVQPAELEDSGVYFCASSQQRTAIYGYTFGSGTRLTVV.

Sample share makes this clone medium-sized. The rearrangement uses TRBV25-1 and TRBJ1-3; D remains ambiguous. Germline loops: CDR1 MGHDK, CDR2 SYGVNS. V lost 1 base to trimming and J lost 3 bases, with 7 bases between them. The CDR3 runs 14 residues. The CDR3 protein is CASSELHFGNTIYF. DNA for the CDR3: TGTGCCAGCAGTGAATTGCACTTTGGAAACACCATATATTTT.

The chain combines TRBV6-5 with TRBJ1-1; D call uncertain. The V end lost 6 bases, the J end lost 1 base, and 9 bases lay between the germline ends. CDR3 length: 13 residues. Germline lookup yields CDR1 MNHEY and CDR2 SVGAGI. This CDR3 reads CASRSQKNTEAFF. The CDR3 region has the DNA TGTGCCAGCAGATCACAGAAGAACACTGAAGCTTTCTTT.

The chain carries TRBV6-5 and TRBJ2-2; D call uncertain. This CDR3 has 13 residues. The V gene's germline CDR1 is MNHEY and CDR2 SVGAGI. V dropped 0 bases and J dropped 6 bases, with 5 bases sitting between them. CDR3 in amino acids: CASSYSSPGELFF. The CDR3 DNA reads TGTGCCAGCAGTTACTCCAGTCCCGGGGAGCTGTTTTTT.

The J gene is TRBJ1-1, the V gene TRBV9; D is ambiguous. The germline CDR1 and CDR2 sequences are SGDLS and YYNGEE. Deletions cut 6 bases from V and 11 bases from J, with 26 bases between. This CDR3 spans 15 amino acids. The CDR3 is CASTAYMEVGKLAFF. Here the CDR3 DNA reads TGTGCCAGCACCGCCTATATGGAGGTGGGGAAGTTGGCTTTCTTT.

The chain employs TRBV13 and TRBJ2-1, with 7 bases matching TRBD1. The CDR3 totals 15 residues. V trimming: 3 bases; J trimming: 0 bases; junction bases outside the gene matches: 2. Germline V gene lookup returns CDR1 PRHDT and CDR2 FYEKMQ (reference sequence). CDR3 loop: CASSFRDSSYNEQFF. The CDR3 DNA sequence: TGTGCCAGCAGCTTCCGGGACAGCTCCTACAATGAGCAGTTCTTC. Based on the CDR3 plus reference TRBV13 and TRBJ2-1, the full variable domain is AAGVIQSPRHLIKEKRETATLKCYPIPRHDTVYWYQQGPGQDPQFLISFYEKMQSDKGSIPDRFSAQQFSDYHSELNMSSLELGDSALYFCASSFRDSSYNEQFFGPGTRLTVL.

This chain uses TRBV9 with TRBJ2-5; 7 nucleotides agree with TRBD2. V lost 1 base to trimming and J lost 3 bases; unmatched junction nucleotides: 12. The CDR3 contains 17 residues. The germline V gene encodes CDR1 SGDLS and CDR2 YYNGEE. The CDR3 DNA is TGTGCCAGCAGCGTAAGAGGTAGCGGGCTGCTTGAAGAGACCCAGTACTTC. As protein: CASSVRGSGLLEETQYF.

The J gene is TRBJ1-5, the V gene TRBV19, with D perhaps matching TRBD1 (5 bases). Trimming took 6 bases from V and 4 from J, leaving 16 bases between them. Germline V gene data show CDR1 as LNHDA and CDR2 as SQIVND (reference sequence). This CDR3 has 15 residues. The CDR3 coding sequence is TGTGCCAGTAGAGACTTGCCGGGGGTAAATCAGCCCCAGCATTTT. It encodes CASRDLPGVNQPQHF.